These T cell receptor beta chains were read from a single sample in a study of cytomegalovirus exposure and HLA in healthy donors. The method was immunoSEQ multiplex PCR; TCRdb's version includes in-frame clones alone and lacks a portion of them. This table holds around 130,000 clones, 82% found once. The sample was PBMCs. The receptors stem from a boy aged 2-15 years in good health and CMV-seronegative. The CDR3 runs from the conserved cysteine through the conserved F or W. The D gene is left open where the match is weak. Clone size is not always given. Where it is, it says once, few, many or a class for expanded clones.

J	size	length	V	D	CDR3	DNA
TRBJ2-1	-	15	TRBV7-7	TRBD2	CASSFGLAGGNEQFF	TGTGCTAGCAGCTTCGGGCTAGCGGGAGGGAATGAGCAGTTCTTC
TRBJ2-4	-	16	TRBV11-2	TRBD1	CASRSPGGTSKNIQYF	TGTGCCAGCAGATCCCCAGGGGGCACGTCCAAAAACATTCAGTACTTC
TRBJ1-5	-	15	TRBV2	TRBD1	CASSFTGEVGQPQHF	TGTGCCAGCAGTTTTACAGGGGAAGTCGGGCAGCCCCAGCATTTT
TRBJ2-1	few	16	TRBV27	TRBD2	CASSVSLAGVVYEQFF	TGTGCCAGCAGCGTATCACTAGCGGGAGTTGTTTATGAGCAGTTCTTC
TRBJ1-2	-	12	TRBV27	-	CASSQGNYGYTF	TGTGCCAGCAGTCAGGGGAACTATGGCTACACCTTC
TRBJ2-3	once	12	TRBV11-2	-	CASSFVEATQYF	TGTGCCAGCAGCTTCGTGGAGGCTACGCAGTATTTT
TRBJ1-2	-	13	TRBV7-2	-	CASAEGGIYGYTF	TGTGCCAGCGCGGAGGGAGGGATCTACGGCTACACCTTC
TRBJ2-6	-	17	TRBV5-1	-	CASSTVLIGAGANVLTF	TGCGCCAGCAGCACCGTCTTGATTGGGGCCGGGGCCAACGTCCTGACTTTC
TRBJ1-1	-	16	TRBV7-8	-	CASSSELSILNTEAFF	TGTGCCAGCAGCTCCGAACTGAGCATCTTGAACACTGAAGCTTTCTTT
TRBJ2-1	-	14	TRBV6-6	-	CASSNRQNYNEQFF	TGTGCCAGCAGTAACCGACAGAACTACAATGAGCAGTTCTTC
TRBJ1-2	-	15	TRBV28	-	CATAPAGAYREGYTF	TGTGCCACCGCCCCGGCAGGGGCCTACAGGGAGGGCTACACCTTC
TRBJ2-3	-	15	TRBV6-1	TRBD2	CASTSGGGVTDTQYF	TGTGCCAGCACGTCGGGGGGTGGGGTGACAGATACGCAGTATTTT
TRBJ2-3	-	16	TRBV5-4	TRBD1	CASSRVTGALGEGQYF	TGTGCCAGCAGCCGCGTGACAGGGGCCCTCGGCGAGGGGCAGTATTTT
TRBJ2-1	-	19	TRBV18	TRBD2	CASSPREGGGGRFDNEQFF	TGTGCCAGCTCACCCCGGGAGGGTGGCGGGGGCCGCTTTGACAATGAGCAGTTCTTC
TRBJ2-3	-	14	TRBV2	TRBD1	CASPGTESTDTQYF	TGTGCCAGCCCGGGGACAGAGAGCACAGATACGCAGTATTTT
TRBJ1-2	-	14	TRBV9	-	CASSVGADHYGYTF	TGTGCCAGCAGCGTAGGGGCAGACCACTATGGCTACACCTTC
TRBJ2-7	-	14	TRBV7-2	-	CASSSGFRSYEQYF	TGTGCCAGCAGCTCGGGTTTCCGGTCCTACGAGCAGTACTTC
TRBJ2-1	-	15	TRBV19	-	CASVREAGGANEQFF	TGTGCCAGTGTTCGGGAGGCAGGGGGCGCGAATGAGCAGTTCTTC
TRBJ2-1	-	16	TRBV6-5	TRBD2	CASSYSGTSNHNEQFF	TGTGCCAGCAGTTACTCCGGGACTAGCAACCACAATGAGCAGTTCTTC
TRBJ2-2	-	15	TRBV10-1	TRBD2	CATPSGGVDTGELFF	TGCGCCACCCCTAGCGGGGGAGTTGACACCGGGGAGCTGTTTTTT
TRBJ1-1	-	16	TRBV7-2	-	CASSLDITTPNTEAFF	TGTGCCAGCAGCTTAGACATAACCACACCGAACACTGAAGCTTTCTTT
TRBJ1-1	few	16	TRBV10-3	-	CAISESSGQRNTEAFF	TGTGCCATCAGTGAGTCGTCCGGACAGAGGAACACTGAAGCTTTCTTT
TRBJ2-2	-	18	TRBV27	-	CASSLAPLTTRRAGELFF	TGTGCCAGCAGTTTAGCCCCACTTACGACTAGGCGGGCCGGGGAGCTGTTTTTT
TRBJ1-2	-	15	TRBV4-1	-	CASSLGVGESDGYTF	TGCGCCAGCAGCCTAGGTGTCGGGGAATCGGATGGCTACACCTTC
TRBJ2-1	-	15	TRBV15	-	CATSIPAGDRNEQFF	TGTGCCACCAGCATCCCAGCAGGCGATCGGAATGAGCAGTTCTTC
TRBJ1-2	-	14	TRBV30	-	CAWNPDPRGYGYTF	TGTGCCTGGAACCCGGACCCGAGAGGGTATGGCTACACCTTC
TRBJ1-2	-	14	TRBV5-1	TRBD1	CASSPSGTGGGYTF	TGCGCCAGCAGCCCCTCCGGGACAGGGGGCGGCTACACCTTC
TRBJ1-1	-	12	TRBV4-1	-	CASSQIVGVGFF	TGCGCCAGCAGCCAAATAGTCGGGGTTGGTTTCTTT
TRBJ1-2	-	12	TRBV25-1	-	CASSEIGGRYTF	TGTGCCAGCAGTGAAATAGGAGGGCGCTACACCTTC
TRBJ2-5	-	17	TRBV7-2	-	CASSARGDNGDQETQYF	TGTGCCAGCAGCGCCAGGGGGGACAACGGGGATCAAGAGACCCAGTACTTC
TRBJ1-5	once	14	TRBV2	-	CASSETGYSQPQHF	TGTGCCAGCAGTGAAACAGGTTATTCGCAGCCCCAGCATTTT
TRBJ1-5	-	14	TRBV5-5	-	CASSWTDSNQPQHF	TGTGCCAGCAGCTGGACAGATAGCAATCAGCCCCAGCATTTT
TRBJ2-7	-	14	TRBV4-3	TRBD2	CASSLTSGGIEQYF	TGCGCCAGCAGCCTTACTAGCGGGGGGATCGAGCAGTACTTC
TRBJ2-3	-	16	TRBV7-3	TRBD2	CASSSVLGLAGVAQYF	TGTGCCAGCAGCTCCGTGTTGGGACTAGCGGGAGTTGCGCAGTATTTT
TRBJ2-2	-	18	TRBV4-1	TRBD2	CASSQGDEVGTSTRELFF	TGCGCCAGCAGCCAAGGGGATGAAGTCGGGACTAGCACCCGGGAGCTGTTTTTT
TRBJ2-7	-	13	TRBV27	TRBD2	CASSSGLAVEQYF	TGTGCCAGCAGTTCCGGGCTAGCGGTCGAGCAGTACTTC
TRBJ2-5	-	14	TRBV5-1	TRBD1	CASSSVDRGETQYF	TGCGCCAGCAGCTCGGTAGACAGGGGAGAGACCCAGTACTTC
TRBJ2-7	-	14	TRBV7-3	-	CASSPQGFTYEQYF	TGTGCCAGCAGCCCACAGGGATTTACCTACGAGCAGTACTTC
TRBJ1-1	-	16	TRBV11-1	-	CASSLVGVTMNTEAFF	TGTGCCAGCAGCTTAGTAGGGGTTACCATGAACACTGAAGCTTTCTTT
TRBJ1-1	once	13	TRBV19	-	CASSGGGNTEAFF	TGTGCCAGTAGTGGGGGGGGGAACACTGAAGCTTTCTTT
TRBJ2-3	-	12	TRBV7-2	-	CASSFPPNTQYF	TGTGCCAGCAGCTTTCCCCCTAATACGCAGTATTTT
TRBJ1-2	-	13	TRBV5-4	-	CASSFPPSYGYTF	TGTGCCAGCAGCTTTCCCCCTTCTTATGGCTACACCTTC